Listed below are T cell receptor beta chains from one sample, sequenced in a study of siplizumab effects on memory and regulatory T cells. The method was immunoSEQ multiplex PCR; TCRdb's version includes in-frame clones alone and lacks a portion of them. Of around 95,000 clones listed, approximately 94% were seen once; the top ten hold approximately 1.5%. The specimen sequenced was non-Treg CD4+ T cells sorted from blood. These receptors were taken from a human donor in good health. CDR3s include the opening cysteine and the closing phenylalanine or tryptophan. A D gene is named only where the DNA matches it firmly.

>NA|TRBJ2-7|TRBV15
TGTGCCACCAGCCCCCGCCCAGGATGGGAGGCCTCCTACGAGCAGTACTTC
CATSPRPGWEASYEQYF
>TRBD1|TRBJ2-3|TRBV5-4
TGTGCCAGCAGCGTTACAGGGGTACCCACAGATACGCAGTATTTT
CASSVTGVPTDTQYF
>TRBD2|TRBJ2-7|TRBV7-9
TGTGCCAGCAGCTTAACCACTGGACTAGCGGACTACGAGCAGTACTTC
CASSLTTGLADYEQYF
>TRBD1|TRBJ1-1|TRBV30
TGTGCCTGGAGTCGACGTCCGGGACAGGGAACGAACACTGAAGCTTTCTTT
CAWSRRPGQGTNTEAFF
>NA|TRBJ2-7|TRBV2
TGTGCCAGCGTCAGAAACTACGAGCAGTACTTC
CASVRNYEQYF
>TRBD2|TRBJ2-7|TRBV5-5
TGTGCCAGCAGCCCTGGACTAGACCCATCCTACGAGCAGTACTTC
CASSPGLDPSYEQYF
>NA|TRBJ2-7|TRBV27
TGTGCCAGCAGAAAACGAACTAGCACTAACTCCTACGAGCAGTACTTC
CASRKRTSTNSYEQYF
>NA|TRBJ2-1|TRBV19
TGTGCCAGTAGTACTGCGGGACCCTACAATGAGCAGTTCTTC
CASSTAGPYNEQFF
>NA|TRBJ1-3|TRBV21-1
TGTGCCAGCAGCACCAAGAGACAGTCCTCGTCTGGAAACACCATATATTTT
CASSTKRQSSSGNTIYF
>NA|TRBJ2-7|TRBV7-2
TGTGCCAGCAGCTTAGCACAGAGCTCCTACGAGCAGTACTTC
CASSLAQSSYEQYF
>NA|TRBJ1-2|TRBV14
TGTGCCAGCAGCCAGGTCCAACCTAACTATGGCTACACCTTC
CASSQVQPNYGYTF
>NA|TRBJ1-1|TRBV12-1
TGTGCCAGCAGCCCTAACGGCTCCGGGACAGCAAACACTGAAGCTTTCTTT
CASSPNGSGTANTEAFF
>NA|TRBJ2-2|TRBV18
TGTGCCAGCTCACCAACGACCGGGGAGCTGTTTTTT
CASSPTTGELFF
>TRBD2|TRBJ2-7|TRBV6-5
TGTGCCAGCCGAGCGGGAGGTACCTACGAGCAGTACTTC
CASRAGGTYEQYF
>NA|TRBJ1-2|TRBV19
TGTGCCAGTAGCGGTCAGGGATCTAACTATGGCTACACCTTC
CASSGQGSNYGYTF
>NA|TRBJ1-1|TRBV6-5
TGTGCCACCCTCCGGGAAAACACTGAAGCTTTCTTT
CATLRENTEAFF
>NA|TRBJ1-5|TRBV28
TGTGCCAGCAGTCCATACCGGGGGGATTATAGCAATCAGCCCCAGCATTTT
CASSPYRGDYSNQPQHF
>NA|TRBJ2-1|TRBV23-1
TGCGCCAGCAGTCAAATGACAGATACCTACAATGAGCAGTTCTTC
CASSQMTDTYNEQFF
>NA|TRBJ2-7|TRBV27
TGTGCCAGCAGTAGATACGGACTTATGACATCCTACGAGCAGTACTTC
CASSRYGLMTSYEQYF
>NA|TRBJ1-1|TRBV18
TGTGCCAGCTCACGGGGTAGGGCGAACACTGAAGCTTTCTTT
CASSRGRANTEAFF
>TRBD2|TRBJ2-3|TRBV5-6
TGTGCCAGCAGCTCGAGGCTAGCGGCTTCTAGCACAGATACGCAGTATTTT
CASSSRLAASSTDTQYF
>NA|TRBJ2-7|TRBV20-1
TGCAGTGCTAGAGCCGTTTACGAGCAGTACTTC
CSARAVYEQYF
>NA|TRBJ1-5|TRBV28
TGTGCTTCGGATGTCGCGGGGTATGGCAATCAGCCCCAGCATTTT
CASDVAGYGNQPQHF
>NA|TRBJ1-1|TRBV19
TGTGCCAGTAGTATCCCCTCGGTTCCGAACACTGAAGCTTTCTTT
CASSIPSVPNTEAFF